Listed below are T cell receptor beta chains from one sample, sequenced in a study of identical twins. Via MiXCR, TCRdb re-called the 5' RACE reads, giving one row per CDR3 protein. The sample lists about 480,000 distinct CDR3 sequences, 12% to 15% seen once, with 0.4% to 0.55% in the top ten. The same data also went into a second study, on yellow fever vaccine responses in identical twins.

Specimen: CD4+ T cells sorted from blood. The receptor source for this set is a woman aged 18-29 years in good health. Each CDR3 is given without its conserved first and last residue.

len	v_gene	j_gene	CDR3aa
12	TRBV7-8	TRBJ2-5	ASSLDPYQETQY
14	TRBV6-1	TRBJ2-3	ASSEAVAGVTDTQY
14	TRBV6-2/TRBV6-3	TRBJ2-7	ASSYSFMGTNYEQY
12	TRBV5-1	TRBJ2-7	ASGPGLASYEQY
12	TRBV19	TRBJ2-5	ASSPGGPGETQY
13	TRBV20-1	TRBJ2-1	SANLLAVGYNEQF
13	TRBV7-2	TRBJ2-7	ASSLVPGQGYEQY
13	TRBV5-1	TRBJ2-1	ASSTTSLPYNEQF
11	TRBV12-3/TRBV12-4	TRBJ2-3	ASSPMIADTQY
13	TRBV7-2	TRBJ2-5	ASSKGQGKGETQY
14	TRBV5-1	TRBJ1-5	ASSLDGGDGNQPQH
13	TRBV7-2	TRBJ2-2	ASSPRIRNTGELF
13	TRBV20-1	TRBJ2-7	SARDVRREWYEQY
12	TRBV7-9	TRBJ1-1	ASSLAQDGNEAF
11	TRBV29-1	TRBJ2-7	SVEWGQKKEQY
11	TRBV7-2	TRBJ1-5	ASSLEDGQPQH
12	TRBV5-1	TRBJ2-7	ASSLRTPTYEQY
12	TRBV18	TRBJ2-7	ASSPGVGLYEQY
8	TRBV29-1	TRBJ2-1	SVDNNEQF
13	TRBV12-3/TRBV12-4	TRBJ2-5	ASSPGTSGRETQY
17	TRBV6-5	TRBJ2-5	ASSYSLRLAGTKKETQY
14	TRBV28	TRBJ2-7	ASSFPLTGGEDEQY
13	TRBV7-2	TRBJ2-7	ASSRGGGSSYEQY
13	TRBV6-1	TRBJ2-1	ASTRDASSYNEQF
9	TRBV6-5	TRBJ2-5	ASAQSETQY
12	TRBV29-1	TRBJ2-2	SAPDRINTGELF
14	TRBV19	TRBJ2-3	ASSMRSGRWTDTQY
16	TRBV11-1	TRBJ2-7	ASSSRPQGAVSGYEQY
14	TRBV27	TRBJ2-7	ASSSPFGAVSYEQY
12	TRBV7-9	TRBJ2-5	ASSIPGVQETQY
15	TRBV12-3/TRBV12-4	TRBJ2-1	ASSLLAGAHSYNEQF
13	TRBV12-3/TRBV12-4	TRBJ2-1	ASSPGLAGGDEQF
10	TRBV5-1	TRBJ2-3	ASSFDLDTQY
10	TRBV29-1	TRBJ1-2	SAQGAGYGYT
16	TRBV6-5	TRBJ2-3	ASSYSPPAPSGGNTQY
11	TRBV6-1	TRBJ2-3	ASSRPGTDTQY
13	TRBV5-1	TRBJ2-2	ASSLEERSTGELF
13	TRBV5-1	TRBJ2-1	ASSLEGRNYNEQF
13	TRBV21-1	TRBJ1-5	ASTRDSHSNQPQH
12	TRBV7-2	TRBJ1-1	ASSSRGADTEAF
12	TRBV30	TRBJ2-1	AWSAGPPTGEQF
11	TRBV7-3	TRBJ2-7	ASSRFQFDEQY
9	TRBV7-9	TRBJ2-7	ASGGGYEQY
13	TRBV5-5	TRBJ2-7	ASSGVLGVSHEQY
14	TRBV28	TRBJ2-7	ASTSRPGLGVHEQY
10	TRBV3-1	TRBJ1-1	ASSLRHTEAF
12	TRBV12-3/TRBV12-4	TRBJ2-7	ASSPRRGSYEQY
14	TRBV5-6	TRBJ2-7	ASSLGMRGGSYEQY
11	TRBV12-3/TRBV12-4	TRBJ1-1	ASSGRRGTEAF
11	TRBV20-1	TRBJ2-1	SARDTRRGEQF
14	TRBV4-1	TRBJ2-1	ASSQVGWGRSNEQF
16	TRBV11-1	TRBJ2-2	ASSSRSSGDQNTGELF
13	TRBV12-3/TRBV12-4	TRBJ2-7	ASSREQGVAYEQY
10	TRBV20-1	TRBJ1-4	SARADDEKLF
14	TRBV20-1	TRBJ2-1	SARGLAGVSYNEQF